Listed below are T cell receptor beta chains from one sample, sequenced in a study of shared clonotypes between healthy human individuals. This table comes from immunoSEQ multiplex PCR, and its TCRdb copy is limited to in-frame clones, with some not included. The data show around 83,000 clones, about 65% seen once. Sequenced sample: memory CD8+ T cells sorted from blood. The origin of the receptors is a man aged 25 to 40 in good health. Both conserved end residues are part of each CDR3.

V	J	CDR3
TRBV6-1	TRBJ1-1	CAITTAGGTEAFF
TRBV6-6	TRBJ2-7	CASRAPNYEQYF
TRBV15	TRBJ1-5	CATSRVGRGPDQPQHF
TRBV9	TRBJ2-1	CASSVWDSPYEQFF
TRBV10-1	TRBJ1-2	CASSEGRNYGYTF
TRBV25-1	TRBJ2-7	CASSEEGGNNEQYF
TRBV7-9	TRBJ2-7	CASSLAGSGYEQYF
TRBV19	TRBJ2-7	CASSITRGAYEQYF
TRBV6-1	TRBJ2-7	CASSERAGGAYEQYF
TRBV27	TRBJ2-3	CASSPWTGGGPDTQYF
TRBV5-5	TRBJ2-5	CASSLGTLMLETQYF
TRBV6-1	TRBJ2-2	CASSGLAGEATGELFF
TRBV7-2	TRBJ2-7	CASSLSDEQYF
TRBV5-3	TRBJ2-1	CARSLISGRAYNEQFF
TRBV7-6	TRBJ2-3	CASSLVAGQVDTQYF
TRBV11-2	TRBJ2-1	CASSLPGLAGGREQFF
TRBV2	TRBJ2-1	CASLQRSEGEFF
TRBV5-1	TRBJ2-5	CASSLGGSQETQYF
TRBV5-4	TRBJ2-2	CASSLGVRNTGELFF
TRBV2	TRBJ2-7	CASSDGLAGGEQYF
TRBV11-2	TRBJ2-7	CASRRLAGGLYEQYF
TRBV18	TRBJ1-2	CASSAYKGTSNYGYTF
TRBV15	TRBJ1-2	CATRGTGDYGYTF
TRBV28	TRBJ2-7	CASSSDSYEQYF
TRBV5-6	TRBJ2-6	CASSLQDSGSGANVLTF
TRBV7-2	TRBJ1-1	CASSPRDRAVSTEAFF
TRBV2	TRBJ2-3	CASTPGEGIADTQYF
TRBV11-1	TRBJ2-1	CASSSGTGSDEQFF
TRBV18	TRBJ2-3	CASSPLAESTDTQYF
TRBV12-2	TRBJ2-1	CASRLPFLNLGYNEQFF
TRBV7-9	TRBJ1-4	CASSFSPWDEKLFF
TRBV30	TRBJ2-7	CAWSVGAGGSDEQYF
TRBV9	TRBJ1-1	CASSQTEGRNTEAFF
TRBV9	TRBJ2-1	CASSGLSALYEQFF
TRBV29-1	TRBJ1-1	CSVNWMGTEAFF
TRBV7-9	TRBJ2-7	CASSPWTDYEQYF
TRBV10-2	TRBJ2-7	CASSVEGGPYEQYF
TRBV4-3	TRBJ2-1	CASSQAAGDRGDEQFF
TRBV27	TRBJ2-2	CASSPLGGSGELFF
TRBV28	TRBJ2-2	CASSLFSGELFF